The clone carrying this T cell receptor (beta chain) was observed a single time. The method was immunoSEQ multiplex PCR; TCRdb's version includes in-frame clones alone and lacks a portion of them. Here the sample spans fewer than 70,000 clones, 85% to 95% being singletons. CDR1 GTSNPN and CDR2 SVGIG come from the germline V gene (reference sequence). This CDR3 has 12 amino acids. V lost 1 base and J 11 bases, leaving 11 bases between the germline ends. This sample was taken from a study of cytomegalovirus exposure and HLA in healthy donors. The receptor was isolated from a woman aged 18 to 35 in good health and CMV-seropositive. Material for sequencing was PBMCs. The V and J genes are TRBV30 and TRBJ1-4; no definite D call. CDR3 sequence reads: CAWSDSNAKLFF. CDR3 bases: TGTGCCTGGAGTGACTCTAACGCCAAACTGTTTTTT. Drawing the rest from reference TRBV30 and TRBJ1-4, the complete variable domain is SQTIHQWPATLVQPVGSPLSLECTVEGTSNPNLYWYRQAAGRGLQLLFYSVGIGQISSEVPQNLSASRPQDRQFILSSKKLLLSDSGFYLCAWSDSNAKLFFGSGTQLSVL.